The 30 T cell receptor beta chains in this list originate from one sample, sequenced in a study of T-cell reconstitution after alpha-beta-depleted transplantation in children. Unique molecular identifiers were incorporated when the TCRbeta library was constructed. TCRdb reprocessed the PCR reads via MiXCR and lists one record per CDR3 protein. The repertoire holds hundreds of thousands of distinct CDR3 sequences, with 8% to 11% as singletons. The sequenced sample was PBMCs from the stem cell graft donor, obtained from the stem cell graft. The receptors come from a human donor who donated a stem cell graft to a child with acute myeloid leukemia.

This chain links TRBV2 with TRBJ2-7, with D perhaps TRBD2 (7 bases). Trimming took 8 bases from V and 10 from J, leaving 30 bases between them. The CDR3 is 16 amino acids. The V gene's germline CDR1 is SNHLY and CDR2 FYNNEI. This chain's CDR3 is CASGGGSSGLLGDQYF. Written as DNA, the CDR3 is TGTGCCAGCGGAGGGGGGTCTAGCGGACTCCTGGGCGATCAGTACTTC.

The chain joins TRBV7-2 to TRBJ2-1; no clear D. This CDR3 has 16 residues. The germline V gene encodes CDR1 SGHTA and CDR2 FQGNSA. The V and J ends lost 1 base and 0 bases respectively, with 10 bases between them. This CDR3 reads CASSLGSVSSYNEQFF. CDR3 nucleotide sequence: TGTGCCAGCAGCTTAGGTTCGGTATCCTCCTACAATGAGCAGTTCTTC.

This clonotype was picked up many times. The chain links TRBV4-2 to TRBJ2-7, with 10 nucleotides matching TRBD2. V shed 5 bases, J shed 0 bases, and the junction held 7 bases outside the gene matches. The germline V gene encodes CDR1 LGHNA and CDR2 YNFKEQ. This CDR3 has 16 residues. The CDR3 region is CASSVQLAGNSYEQYF. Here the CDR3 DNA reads TGTGCCAGCAGCGTCCAACTAGCGGGGAACTCCTACGAGCAGTACTTC.

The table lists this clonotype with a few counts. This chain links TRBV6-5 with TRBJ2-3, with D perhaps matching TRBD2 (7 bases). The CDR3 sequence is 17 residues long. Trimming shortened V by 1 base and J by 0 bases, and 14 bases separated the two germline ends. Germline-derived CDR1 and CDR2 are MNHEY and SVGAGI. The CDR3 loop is CASSYLRGRGSTDTQYF. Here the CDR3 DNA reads TGTGCCAGCAGTTACTTAAGGGGGAGGGGGAGCACAGATACGCAGTATTTT.

CDR3 in amino acids: CASSSQGREETQYF. The CDR3 nucleotides read TGCGCCAGCTCGTCACAGGGACGGGAGGAGACCCAGTACTTC. This chain uses TRBV5-1 with TRBJ2-5; D is perhaps TRBD1 or TRBD2 (6 bases each). This CDR3 spans 14 amino acids. The germline V gene has CDR1 SGHRS and CDR2 YFSETQ. V was pared by 7 bases and J by 5 bases, with 18 bases between.

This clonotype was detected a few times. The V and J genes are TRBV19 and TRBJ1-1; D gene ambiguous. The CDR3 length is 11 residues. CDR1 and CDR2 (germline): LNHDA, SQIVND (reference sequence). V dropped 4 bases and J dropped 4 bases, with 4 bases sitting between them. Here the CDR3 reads CASSTVTEAFF. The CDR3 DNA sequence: TGTGCCAGTAGTACAGTCACTGAAGCTTTCTTT.

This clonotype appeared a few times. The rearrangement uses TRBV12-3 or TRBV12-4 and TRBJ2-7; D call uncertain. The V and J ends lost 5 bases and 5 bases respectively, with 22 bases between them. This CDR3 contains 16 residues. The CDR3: CASSPNVDLKTDEQYF. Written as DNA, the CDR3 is TGTGCCAGCAGTCCCAATGTCGACTTAAAGACCGACGAGCAGTACTTC.

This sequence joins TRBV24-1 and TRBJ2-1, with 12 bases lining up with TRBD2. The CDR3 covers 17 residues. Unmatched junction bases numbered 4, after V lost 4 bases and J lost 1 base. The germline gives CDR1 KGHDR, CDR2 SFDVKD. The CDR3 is CATSDSGTSGSYNEQFF. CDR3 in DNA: TGTGCCACCAGTGACTCTGGGACTAGCGGGTCCTACAATGAGCAGTTCTTC.

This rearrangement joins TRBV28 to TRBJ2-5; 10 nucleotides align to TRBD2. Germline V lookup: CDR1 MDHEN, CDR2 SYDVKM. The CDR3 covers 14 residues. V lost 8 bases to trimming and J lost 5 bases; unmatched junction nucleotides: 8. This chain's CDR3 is CASLPSGRGETQYF. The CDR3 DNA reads TGTGCCAGCCTCCCTAGCGGGAGAGGGGAGACCCAGTACTTC.

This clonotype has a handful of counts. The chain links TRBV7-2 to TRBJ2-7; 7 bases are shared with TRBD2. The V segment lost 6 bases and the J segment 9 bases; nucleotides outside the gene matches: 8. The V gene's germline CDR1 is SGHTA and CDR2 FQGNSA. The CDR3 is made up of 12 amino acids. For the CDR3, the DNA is TGTGCCAGCAGTTATAGCGGGCCGCCGCAGTACTTC. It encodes CASSYSGPPQYF.

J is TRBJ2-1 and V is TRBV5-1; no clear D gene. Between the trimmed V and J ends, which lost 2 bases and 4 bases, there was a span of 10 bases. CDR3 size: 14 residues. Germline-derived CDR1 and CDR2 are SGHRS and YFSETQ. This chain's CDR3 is CASSFSPGYNEQFF. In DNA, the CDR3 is TGCGCCAGCAGCTTCTCCCCTGGGTACAATGAGCAGTTCTTC. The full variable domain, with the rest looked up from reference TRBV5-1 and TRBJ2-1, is KAGVTQTPRYLIKTRGQQVTLSCSPISGHRSVSWYQQTPGQGLQFLFEYFSETQRNKGNFPGRFSGRQFSNSRSEMNVSTLELGDSALYLCASSFSPGYNEQFFGPGTRLTVL.

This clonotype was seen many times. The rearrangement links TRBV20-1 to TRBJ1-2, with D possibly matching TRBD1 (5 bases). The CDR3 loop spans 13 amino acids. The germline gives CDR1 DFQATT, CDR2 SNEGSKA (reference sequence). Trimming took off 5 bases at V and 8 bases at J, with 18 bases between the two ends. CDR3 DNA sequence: TGCAGTGCTTTTCCTTCAATCGGGGGGGGCTACACCTTC. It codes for CSAFPSIGGGYTF.

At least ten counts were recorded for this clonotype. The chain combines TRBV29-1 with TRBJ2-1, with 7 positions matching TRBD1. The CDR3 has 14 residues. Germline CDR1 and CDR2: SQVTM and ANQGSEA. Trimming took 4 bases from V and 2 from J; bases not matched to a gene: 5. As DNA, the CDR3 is TGCAGCGTTGCGGGACAGTCCACCTACAATGAGCAGTTCTTC. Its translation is CSVAGQSTYNEQFF.

The CDR3 coding sequence is TGTGCCAGCAGCTTACGACTAGCGGGAGGTTGGAATGAGCAGTTCTTC. It codes for CASSLRLAGGWNEQFF. The chain recombines TRBV7-2 with TRBJ2-1; TRBD2 aligns across 13 bases. Germline CDR1 SGHTA, CDR2 FQGNSA. The V and J ends lost 2 bases and 7 bases, in that order; junction bases with no gene match: 5. This CDR3 has 16 amino acids.

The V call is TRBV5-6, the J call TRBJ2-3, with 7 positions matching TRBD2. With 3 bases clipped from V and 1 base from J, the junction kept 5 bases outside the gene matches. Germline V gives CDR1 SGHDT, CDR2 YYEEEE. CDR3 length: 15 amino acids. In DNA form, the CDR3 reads TGTGCCAGCAGCTCCGGTGGGGGGGGCACAGATACGCAGTATTTT. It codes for CASSSGGGGTDTQYF.

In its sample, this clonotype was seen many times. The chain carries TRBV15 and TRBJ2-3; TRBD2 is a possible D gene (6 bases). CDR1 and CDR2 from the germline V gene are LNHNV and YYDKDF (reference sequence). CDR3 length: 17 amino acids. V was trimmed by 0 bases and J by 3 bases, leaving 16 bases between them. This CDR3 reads CATSRDSPGVITDTQYF. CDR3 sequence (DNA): TGTGCCACCAGCAGAGATTCCCCGGGAGTGATAACAGATACGCAGTATTTT.

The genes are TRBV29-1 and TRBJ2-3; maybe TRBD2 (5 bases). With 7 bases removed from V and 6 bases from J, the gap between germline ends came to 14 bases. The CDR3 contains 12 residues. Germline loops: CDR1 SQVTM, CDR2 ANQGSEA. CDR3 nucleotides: TGCAGCGGCCTGGAGGAAGACGATACGCAGTATTTT. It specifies CSGLEEDDTQYF.

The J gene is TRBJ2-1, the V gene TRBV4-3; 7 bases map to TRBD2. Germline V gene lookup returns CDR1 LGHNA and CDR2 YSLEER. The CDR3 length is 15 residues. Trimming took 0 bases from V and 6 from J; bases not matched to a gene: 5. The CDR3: CASSQDRGGPNEQFF. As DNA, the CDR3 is TGCGCCAGCAGCCAAGACCGCGGGGGACCCAATGAGCAGTTCTTC.

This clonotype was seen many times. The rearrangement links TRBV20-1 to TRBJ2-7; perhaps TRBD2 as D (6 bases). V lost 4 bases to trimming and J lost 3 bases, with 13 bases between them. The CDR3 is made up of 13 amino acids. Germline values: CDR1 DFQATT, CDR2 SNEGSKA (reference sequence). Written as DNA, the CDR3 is TGCAGTGCTATGGTGGGAGGTTACTACGAGCAGTACTTC. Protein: CSAMVGGYYEQYF.

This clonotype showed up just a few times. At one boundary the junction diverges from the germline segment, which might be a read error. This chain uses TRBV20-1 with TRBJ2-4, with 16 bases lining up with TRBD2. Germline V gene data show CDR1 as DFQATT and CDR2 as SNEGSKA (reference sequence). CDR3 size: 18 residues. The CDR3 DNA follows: TGCAGGGCTAGAGGGACTAGCGGGAGGGCCGGGGCCAAAAACATTCAGTACTTC. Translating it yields CRARGTSGRAGAKNIQYF.

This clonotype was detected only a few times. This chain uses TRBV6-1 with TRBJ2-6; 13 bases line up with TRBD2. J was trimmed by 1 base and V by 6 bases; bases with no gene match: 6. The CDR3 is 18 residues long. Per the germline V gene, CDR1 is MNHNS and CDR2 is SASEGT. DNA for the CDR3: TGTGCCAGCAGAGCGGGACTAGCGGGGCTATCTGGGGCCAACGTCCTGACTTTC. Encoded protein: CASRAGLAGLSGANVLTF.

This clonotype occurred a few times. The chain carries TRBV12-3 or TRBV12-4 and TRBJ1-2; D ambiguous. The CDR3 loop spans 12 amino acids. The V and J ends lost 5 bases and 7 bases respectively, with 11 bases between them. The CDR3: CASSPLASGYTF. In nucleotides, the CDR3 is TGTGCCAGCAGTCCCCTAGCTTCTGGCTACACCTTC.

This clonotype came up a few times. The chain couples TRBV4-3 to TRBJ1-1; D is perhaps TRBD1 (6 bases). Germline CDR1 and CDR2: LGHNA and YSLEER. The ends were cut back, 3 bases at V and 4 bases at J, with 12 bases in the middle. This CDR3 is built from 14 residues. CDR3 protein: CASSQKQGVTEAFF. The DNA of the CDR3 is TGCGCCAGCAGCCAGAAACAGGGAGTCACTGAAGCTTTCTTT.

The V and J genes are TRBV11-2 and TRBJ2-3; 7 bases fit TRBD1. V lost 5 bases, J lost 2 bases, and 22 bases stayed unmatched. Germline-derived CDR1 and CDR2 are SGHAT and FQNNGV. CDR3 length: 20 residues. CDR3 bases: TGTGCCAGCAGCCCACCTATTGGGACAGACAGTGAGACCCACACAGATACGCAGTATTTT. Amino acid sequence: CASSPPIGTDSETHTDTQYF.

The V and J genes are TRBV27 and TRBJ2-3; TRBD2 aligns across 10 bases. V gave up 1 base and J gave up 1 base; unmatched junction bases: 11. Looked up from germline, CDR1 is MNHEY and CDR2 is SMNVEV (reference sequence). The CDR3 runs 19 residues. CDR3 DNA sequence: TGTGCCAGCAGTTTATACCTAGCGGGAGTGGTTGCGGGCACAGATACGCAGTATTTT. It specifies CASSLYLAGVVAGTDTQYF.

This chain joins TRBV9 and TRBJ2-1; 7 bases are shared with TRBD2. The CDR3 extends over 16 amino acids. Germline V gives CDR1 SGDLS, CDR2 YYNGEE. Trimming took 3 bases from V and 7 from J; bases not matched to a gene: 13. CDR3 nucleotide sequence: TGTGCCAGCAGCGGGGAACGGGGAGGGCCCTTTAATGAGCAGTTCTTC. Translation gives CASSGERGGPFNEQFF.

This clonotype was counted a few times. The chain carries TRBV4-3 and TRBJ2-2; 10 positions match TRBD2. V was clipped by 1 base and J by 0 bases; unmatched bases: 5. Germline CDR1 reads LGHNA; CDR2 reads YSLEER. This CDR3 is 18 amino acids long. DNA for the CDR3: TGCGCCAGCAGCCAAGTGAGGGGACTAGCGACGAACACCGGGGAGCTGTTTTTT. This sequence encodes CASSQVRGLATNTGELFF.

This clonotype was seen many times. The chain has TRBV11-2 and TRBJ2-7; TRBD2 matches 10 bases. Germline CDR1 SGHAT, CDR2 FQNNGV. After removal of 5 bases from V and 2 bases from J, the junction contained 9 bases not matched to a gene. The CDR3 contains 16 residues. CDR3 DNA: TGTGCCAGCAGCCGACCGGGACTAGCGTCCACCTACGAGCAGTACTTC. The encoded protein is CASSRPGLASTYEQYF.

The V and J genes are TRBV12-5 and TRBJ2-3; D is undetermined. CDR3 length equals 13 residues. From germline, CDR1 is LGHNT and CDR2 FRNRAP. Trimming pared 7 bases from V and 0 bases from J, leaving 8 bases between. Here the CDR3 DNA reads TGTGCTAGTGCCCTTGGTAGCACAGATACGCAGTATTTT. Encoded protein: CASALGSTDTQYF.

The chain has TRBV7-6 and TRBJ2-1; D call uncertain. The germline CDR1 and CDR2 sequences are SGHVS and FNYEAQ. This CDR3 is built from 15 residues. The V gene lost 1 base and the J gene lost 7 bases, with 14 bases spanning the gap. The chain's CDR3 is CASSLGIMVGNEQFF. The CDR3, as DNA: TGTGCCAGCAGCTTAGGGATCATGGTGGGAAATGAGCAGTTCTTC.